This T cell receptor beta chain was found in a study of cytomegalovirus exposure and HLA in healthy donors. Study at large: The approximately 720 first-cohort repertoires and the 130 or so validation repertoires shared the same platform, a later analysis reported. Study findings and constraints: For most TCR sequences rarity was the rule, although some public TCRs occurred in many donors.

The table came from immunoSEQ multiplex PCR; TCRdb's copy has only in-frame clones and leaves some out. This table has approximately 280,000 clones, around 89% appearing once. This clone was seen a single time. Its antigen is as yet unknown. Germline loops: CDR1 SGHTA, CDR2 FQGTGA. This CDR3 has 14 residues. V lost 4 bases, J lost 9 bases, and 18 bases lay in between. The donors were members of the approximately 110-subject validation cohort (separate from the approximately 670-subject first cohort). V usage is TRBV7-3 and J usage is TRBJ1-1, with D possibly matching TRBD1 (6 bases). This clonotype was sampled from a woman aged 18-29 years in good health and CMV-seronegative. Sequencing was carried out using PBMCs. The CDR3 coding sequence is TGTGCCAGCAGCTCGGACAGCTCGCTACGCAAAGCTTTCTTT. It translates to CASSSDSSLRKAFF.